Sequencing of this TCR beta chain was carried out in a study of blood T cells in healthy people across ages. The total RNA that was extracted per sample amounted to at least 5 micrograms. A J-beta primer mix and a sample-barcoded 5' primer were used in a second PCR of about 6 to 12 cycles. TCRdb re-analysed the 5' RACE reads in MiXCR, keeping a single row per CDR3 protein. The profile shows about 640,000 distinct CDR3 sequences, roughly 50% of them singletons. This sequence was found in a man aged 60 to 75 in good health. Sequencing input: blood.

In DNA form, the CDR3 reads TGTGCCAGCAGCTTGGACAGGACTTACTTGGGTGAGCAGTACTTC. As protein: CASSLDRTYLGEQYF. The V gene is TRBV5-7, the J gene TRBJ2-7; D might be TRBD1 or TRBD2, each matching 5 bases. TRBV5-7 is flagged as an ORF with uncertain function. V shed 0 bases and J shed 7 bases, with 17 bases lying between them. This CDR3 is built from 15 residues.